This T cell receptor beta chain was identified during a study of cytomegalovirus exposure and HLA in healthy donors. The wider study: Per a later analysis, the roughly 670 first-cohort and more than 100 validation repertoires shared one platform.

The donors were members of the approximately 130-subject validation cohort (separate from the approximately 670-subject first cohort). TCRdb's table, derived via immunoSEQ multiplex PCR, lists solely in-frame clones and lacks some. The sample holds some 150,000 clones, 80% to 90% seen once. Turning to this clone: Antigen: not known.

V dropped 3 bases and J dropped 1 base, with 6 bases sitting between them. The germline V gene has CDR1 SGHAT and CDR2 FQDESV (reference sequence). This CDR3 contains 13 residues. The study's findings and limits: In vitro, a few CMV-associated chains proved specific for CMV antigens.

This rearrangement joins TRBV11-1 to TRBJ1-1; D gene uncertain. The sequencing input was PBMCs. The TCR sequence derives from a man aged 18 to 35 in good health and CMV-seropositive. The CDR3 DNA reads TGTGCCAGCAGCTTCCCAGGGAACACTGAAGCTTTCTTT. Protein sequence: CASSFPGNTEAFF. Together with reference TRBV11-1 and TRBJ1-1, the CDR3 gives the full variable domain: EAEVAQSPRYKITEKSQAVAFWCDPISGHATLYWYRQILGQGPELLVQFQDESVVDDSQLPKDRFSAERLKGVDSTLKIQPAELGDSAMYLCASSFPGNTEAFFGQGTRLTVV.